The sequence of this TCR beta chain was determined in a study of blood T cell repertoires in COVID-19. Study summary: Spain, Italy and the United States supplied samples that represented acute and convalescent COVID-19. PBMCs, B-cell-depleted T cells, or T cells provided the cDNA or gDNA that made up the material.

Original processing methods: Counts of nucleated cells, estimated from reference gene primer amplification, were obtained. The repertoire was sequenced with immunoSEQ multiplex PCR; TCRdb's copy has only in-frame clones and lacks some. That table gives V, J and clone size, and the DNA gave D and trimming. Altogether roughly 80,000 clones are present, approximately 76% being singletons, with the ten largest covering approximately 16%. Germline V gene data show CDR1 as MGHDK and CDR2 as SYGVNS. The CDR3 runs 13 residues. This chain joins TRBV25-1 and TRBJ1-3; TRBD1 is a possible D gene (5 bases). The sequence was obtained from an older man with active or convalescent COVID-19. Sequencing was performed on peripheral blood. CDR3 in amino acids: CATSRGTGNTIYF. For the CDR3, the DNA is TGTGCGACCTCGCGGGGCACTGGAAACACCATATATTTT.